This TCR beta chain is drawn from a study of T cells expressing NK-cell markers. General study results and limits: Where a handful of donors were concerned, these clonotypes also led the CD3+CD56-NKG2C+ fraction. HCMV specificity was not established for the expanded NKG2C+ T cell clones.

As to this clonotype: Its antigen is currently unknown.

CDR3 length equals 14 residues. The germline V gene encodes CDR1 SGHAT and CDR2 FQNNGV. One entry per CDR3 protein, without DNA, is what TCRdb gives after re-calling the 5' RACE reads. This sample contains around 260,000 distinct CDR3 sequences. This chain links TRBV11-2 with TRBJ1-2; TCRdb returns TRBD1, unconfirmable since there is no DNA. The sequencing sample was made of blood T cells: a sorted CD56 or NKG2C T cell subset, CD4+ or CD8+ T cells, or bulk PBMC T cells (not recorded which). This clonotype was obtained from a woman between 18 and 70 years old in good health. CDR3 protein: CASSLNYRGGGYTF.